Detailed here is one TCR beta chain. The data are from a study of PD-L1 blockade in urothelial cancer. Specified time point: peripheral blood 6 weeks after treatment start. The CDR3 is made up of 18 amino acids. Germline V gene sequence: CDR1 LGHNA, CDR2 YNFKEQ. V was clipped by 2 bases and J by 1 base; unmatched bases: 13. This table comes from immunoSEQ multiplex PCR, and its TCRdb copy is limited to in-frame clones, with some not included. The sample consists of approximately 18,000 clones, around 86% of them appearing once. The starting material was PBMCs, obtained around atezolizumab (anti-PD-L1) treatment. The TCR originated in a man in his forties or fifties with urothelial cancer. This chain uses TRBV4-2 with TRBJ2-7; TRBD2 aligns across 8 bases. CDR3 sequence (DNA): TGTGCCAGCAGCCAAAGATGCCTCGCAGGACTAGCTTCCTACGAGCAGTACGTC. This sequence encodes CASSQRCLAGLASYEQYV.